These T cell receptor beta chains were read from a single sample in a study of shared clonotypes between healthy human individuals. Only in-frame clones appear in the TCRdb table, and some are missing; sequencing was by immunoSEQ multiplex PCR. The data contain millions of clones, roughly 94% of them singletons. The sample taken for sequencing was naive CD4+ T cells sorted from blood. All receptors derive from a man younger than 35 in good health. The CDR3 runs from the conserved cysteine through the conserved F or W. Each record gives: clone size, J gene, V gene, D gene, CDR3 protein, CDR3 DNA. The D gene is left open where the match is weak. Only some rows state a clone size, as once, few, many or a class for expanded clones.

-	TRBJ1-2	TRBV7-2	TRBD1	CASSLEARGSRGYTF	TGTGCCAGCAGCTTAGAGGCCAGGGGGTCAAGGGGCTACACCTTC
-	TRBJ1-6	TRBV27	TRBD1	CASRLDRENSPLHF	TGTGCCAGCAGGCTGGACAGGGAAAATTCACCCCTCCACTTT
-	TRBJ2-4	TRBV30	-	CAWSRPLENIQYF	TGTGCCTGGAGCCGCCCACTTGAAAACATTCAGTACTTC
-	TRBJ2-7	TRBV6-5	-	CASTPNMAREQYF	TGTGCCAGCACTCCAAACATGGCCCGGGAGCAGTACTTC
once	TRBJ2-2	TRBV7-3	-	CASSLNSALITGELFF	TGTGCCAGCAGCTTAAATAGCGCGCTAATCACCGGGGAGCTGTTTTTT
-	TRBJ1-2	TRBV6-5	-	CASLGGAGYGYTF	TGTGCCAGCTTGGGGGGGGCTGGCTATGGCTACACCTTC
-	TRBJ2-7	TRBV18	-	CASSPPVGQAYEQYF	TGTGCCAGCTCACCACCGGTGGGACAAGCCTACGAGCAGTACTTC
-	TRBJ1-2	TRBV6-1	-	CASSEQGAYGYTF	TGTGCCAGCAGTGAACAGGGCGCCTATGGCTACACCTTC
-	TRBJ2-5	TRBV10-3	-	CAISESGRETQYF	TGTGCCATCAGTGAGTCGGGTAGGGAGACCCAGTACTTC
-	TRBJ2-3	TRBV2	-	CASSEAGLVGGTDTQYF	TGTGCCAGCAGTGAAGCGGGTCTAGTGGGGGGCACAGATACGCAGTATTTT
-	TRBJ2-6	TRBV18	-	CASSPKGGANVLTF	TGTGCCAGCTCACCTAAGGGTGGGGCCAACGTCCTGACTTTC
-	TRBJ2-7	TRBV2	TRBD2	CASTGSSGPYEQYF	TGTGCCAGCACCGGCTCTAGCGGTCCCTACGAGCAGTACTTC
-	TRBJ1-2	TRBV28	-	CASSPRQGYGYTF	TGTGCCAGCTCTCCCCGCCAGGGGTATGGCTACACCTTC
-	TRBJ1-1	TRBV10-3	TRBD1	CAIGAGTGVMNTEAFF	TGTGCCATCGGGGCAGGGACAGGGGTCATGAACACTGAAGCTTTCTTT
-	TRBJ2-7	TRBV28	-	CASSLMGRVTYEQYF	TGTGCCAGCAGTTTAATGGGCAGAGTTACCTACGAGCAGTACTTC
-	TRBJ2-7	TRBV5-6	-	CASSFPDRPGEQYF	TGTGCCAGCAGCTTTCCAGACCGGCCGGGGGAGCAGTACTTC
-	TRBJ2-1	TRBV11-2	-	CASSLVQIEQFF	TGTGCCAGCAGCTTAGTACAAATTGAGCAGTTCTTC
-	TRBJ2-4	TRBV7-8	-	CASSPVAGPRGNIQYF	TGTGCCAGCAGCCCGGTGGCGGGACCTAGGGGGAACATTCAGTACTTC